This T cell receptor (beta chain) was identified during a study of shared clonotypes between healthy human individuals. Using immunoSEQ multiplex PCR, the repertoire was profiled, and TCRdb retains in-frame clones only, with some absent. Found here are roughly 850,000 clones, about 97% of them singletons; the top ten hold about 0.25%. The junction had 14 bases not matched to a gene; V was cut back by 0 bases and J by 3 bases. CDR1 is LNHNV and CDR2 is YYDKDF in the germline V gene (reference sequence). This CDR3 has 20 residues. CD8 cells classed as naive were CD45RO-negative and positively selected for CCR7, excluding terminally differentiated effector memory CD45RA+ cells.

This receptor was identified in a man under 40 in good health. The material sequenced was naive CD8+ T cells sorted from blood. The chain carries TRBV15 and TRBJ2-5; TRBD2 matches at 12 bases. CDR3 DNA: TGTGCCACCAGCAGAGATCGTGGGGTTAGACTAGCGGGAGTTGAAGAGACCCAGTACTTC. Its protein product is CATSRDRGVRLAGVEETQYF.